This TCR beta chain was retrieved from a study of graft-versus-host responses after intestinal transplantation. As for the study in general: Recipients had transplants, and these were multivisceral, liver-intestinal, or isolated intestinal. Every recipient had anti-thymocyte globulin induction and around 3 years of tacrolimus plus steroids. Findings and limits, study-wide: GvH clones surfaced in recipient marrow, some emerging earlier in ileum or blood. Allografts from individuals with graft-donor T cell macrochimerism displayed high graft-versus-host to host-versus-graft clonal ratios.

Note on this clone: Its antigen is as yet unknown.

Profiling relied on immunoSEQ multiplex PCR, and the TCRdb table lists in-frame clones only, not all of them. Among some 100,000 clones, about 90% were seen once, and the ten largest hold approximately 0.07%. Germline lookup yields CDR1 SNHLY and CDR2 FYNNEI. The CDR3 loop spans 15 amino acids. J lost 0 bases, V lost 7 bases, and 4 bases had no gene match. The chain employs TRBV2 and TRBJ2-4; 9 positions agree with TRBD1. Sample: unstimulated CD8+ T cells sorted from spleen or lymph node cells, taken before transplant. The receptor comes from a human donor who was the organ donor for an intestinal transplant. CDR3 protein: CASTDRGLAKNIQYF. The CDR3 coding sequence is TGTGCCAGCACGGACAGGGGTCTAGCCAAAAACATTCAGTACTTC.